The present T cell receptor beta chain was sequenced within a study of blood T cell repertoires in COVID-19. Categorization into cohorts depended on clinical history that participants reported. The recovered donors of Cohort 3 showed two negative PCRs, clearance, or symptom resolution. With 10 bases removed from V and 14 bases from J, the gap between germline ends came to 30 bases. Germline V gene sequence: CDR1 SNHLY, CDR2 FYNNEI. The CDR3 is made up of 16 amino acids. Generated by immunoSEQ multiplex PCR, the TCRdb table keeps only in-frame clones and is missing some. The sample has 250,000 or so clones, roughly 86% seen once; the top ten hold approximately 2.1%.

The chain carries TRBV2 and TRBJ1-6; D is ambiguous. The origin of this receptor is a woman between 50 and 59 years old who had recovered from COVID-19. The material sequenced was PBMCs or T cells enriched from blood (not recorded which). For the CDR3, the DNA is TGTGCCATCATTTACAAAGGGAGGGAGCCGATTAGAACCCTCCACTTT. As protein: CAIIYKGREPIRTLHF.